This T cell receptor (beta chain) was retrieved from a study of blood T cells in healthy people across ages. The germline CDR1 and CDR2 sequences are DFQATT and SNEGSKA (reference sequence). The J segment lost 4 bases and the V segment lost 0 bases, leaving 10 bases of the junction unmatched. This CDR3 is 16 amino acids long. Drawing of peripheral blood yielded about 9.8 milliliters from each donor. Through a sample-barcoded 5' primer and a J-beta primer mix, a second PCR was run for roughly 7 to 12 cycles. MiXCR, run by TCRdb on the 5' RACE reads, gives a single entry per CDR3 protein. The profile shows 1.5 million to 2 million distinct CDR3 sequences, 39% of them singletons.

Sequenced: blood. The rearrangement links TRBV20-1 to TRBJ2-5; TRBD2 agrees at 8 bases. The clonotype was recovered from a human donor in good health. CDR3: CSARDAAGGHVETQYF. DNA of the CDR3: TGCAGTGCTAGAGATGCGGCGGGGGGACACGTAGAGACCCAGTACTTC.